Listed below are T cell receptor beta chains from one sample, sequenced in a study of radiotherapy plus CTLA-4 blockade in lung cancer. Measured with immunoSEQ multiplex PCR; TCRdb has only the in-frame clones, and not every one. Among about 32,000 clones listed, roughly 85% were seen once. The source material was peripheral blood, sampled from a patient treated with radiotherapy plus ipilimumab. The receptor set was obtained from a human donor with non-small cell lung cancer who had stable disease on radiotherapy plus ipilimumab. The CDR3 runs from the conserved cysteine through the conserved F or W. A D gene is named only where the DNA matches it firmly. Clone size appears in some rows only: once, few, many, or a class for an expanded clone.

j_call d_call clone_size v_call cdr3_aa cdr3_nt
TRBJ1-3 NA NA TRBV25-1 CASSDRGSGNTIYF TGTGCCAGCAGTGATCGGGGAAGTGGAAACACCATATATTTT
TRBJ2-7 TRBD2 NA TRBV5-6 CASPEGTSPYEQYF TGTGCCAGCCCTGAAGGGACTAGTCCATACGAGCAGTACTTC
TRBJ2-7 NA NA TRBV15 CATKKQGSPYEQYF TGTGCCACCAAAAAACAGGGAAGCCCCTACGAGCAGTACTTC
TRBJ2-3 NA NA TRBV6-1 CASSEVRSSTDTQYF TGTGCCAGCAGTGAAGTTAGGAGTAGCACAGATACGCAGTATTTT
TRBJ2-1 TRBD2 NA TRBV5-1 CASSLGGRASDEQFF TGCGCCAGCAGCTTAGGCGGGAGGGCCTCGGATGAGCAGTTCTTC
TRBJ1-4 NA NA TRBV2 CASSLGGGNEKLFF TGTGCCAGCAGTTTGGGGGGAGGTAATGAAAAACTGTTTTTT
TRBJ2-4 TRBD2 NA TRBV7-9 CASRGVGPGGRLENIQYF TGTGCCAGCAGGGGGGTGGGTCCGGGCGGGAGGTTGGAAAACATTCAGTACTTC
TRBJ2-7 NA once TRBV7-6 CASSLTGIDEQYF TGTGCCAGCAGCTTAACCGGGATAGACGAGCAGTACTTC
TRBJ2-1 NA once TRBV5-4 CASSLDSASYNEQFF TGTGCCAGCAGCTTGGACTCCGCTTCCTACAATGAGCAGTTCTTC
TRBJ1-2 NA NA TRBV25-1 CASSPPGTNYGYTF TGTGCCAGCAGTCCCCCGGGGACAAACTATGGCTACACCTTC
TRBJ2-5 TRBD2 once TRBV28 CASWGTSRTQYF TGTGCCAGCTGGGGGACTAGTCGGACCCAGTACTTC
TRBJ2-7 TRBD1 NA TRBV28 CASSLYRGPNEQYF TGTGCCAGCAGTTTGTACAGGGGGCCTAACGAGCAGTACTTC
TRBJ2-2 TRBD1 NA TRBV28 CASDRQGTSGELFF TGTGCCAGCGATCGACAGGGCACCTCCGGGGAGCTGTTTTTT
TRBJ1-4 NA few TRBV28 CASSRNRDSRNEKLFF TGTGCCAGCAGTCGCAACCGGGACTCCCGGAATGAAAAACTGTTTTTT
TRBJ2-7 TRBD1 once TRBV11-1 CASSLGDRGFEQYF TGTGCCAGCAGCTTAGGGGACAGGGGATTCGAGCAGTACTTC
TRBJ2-3 NA NA TRBV7-3 CASSPGLITDTQYF TGTGCCAGCAGCCCGGGACTGATCACAGATACGCAGTATTTT
TRBJ1-5 NA once TRBV4-1 CASSQVQGSNQPQHF TGCGCCAGCAGCCAAGTGCAGGGAAGCAATCAGCCCCAGCATTTT
TRBJ2-1 NA NA TRBV9 CASSATDRSSYNEQFF TGTGCCAGCAGCGCCACCGACAGGAGCTCCTACAATGAGCAGTTCTTC
TRBJ2-1 TRBD2 NA TRBV10-3 CAISDGRDYNEQFF TGTGCCATCAGTGACGGGAGGGATTACAATGAGCAGTTCTTC
TRBJ2-3 TRBD1 NA TRBV9 CASTLQGDEDTQYF TGTGCCAGCACCTTACAGGGGGATGAAGATACGCAGTATTTT
TRBJ1-1 NA NA TRBV18 CASSLRWEPNTEAFF TGTGCCAGTTCCCTACGGTGGGAGCCGAACACTGAAGCTTTCTTT
TRBJ2-6 NA NA TRBV30 CAWNGRFTERGRANVLTF TGTGCCTGGAATGGTCGGTTTACGGAGAGGGGGAGGGCCAACGTCCTGACTTTC
TRBJ1-1 TRBD1 NA TRBV2 CASSTQGARTEAFF TGTGCCAGCAGTACACAGGGGGCGCGTACTGAAGCTTTCTTT
TRBJ2-7 TRBD1 NA TRBV10-3 CAISGQGTLAYEQYF TGTGCCATCAGTGGACAGGGCACGCTTGCCTACGAGCAGTACTTC
TRBJ1-3 NA NA TRBV27 CASSPDTSRNTIYF TGTGCCAGCAGTCCCGACACGAGCAGAAACACCATATATTTT
TRBJ1-1 TRBD1 NA TRBV5-1 CASSLSDRAGTEAFF TGCGCCAGCAGCTTGAGTGACAGGGCGGGCACTGAAGCTTTCTTT
TRBJ2-6 NA NA TRBV5-4 CASSLVGGSGANVLTF TGTGCCAGCAGCTTGGTGGGGGGCTCTGGGGCCAACGTCCTGACTTTC
TRBJ1-5 NA NA TRBV19 CASSPRVSGHFGPQHF TGTGCCAGTAGTCCCAGGGTATCGGGCCATTTTGGGCCCCAGCATTTT
TRBJ2-2 TRBD2 NA TRBV4-2 CASSRLAGDTGELFF TGTGCCAGCAGCCGACTAGCGGGAGACACCGGGGAGCTGTTTTTT
TRBJ1-1 NA NA TRBV5-8 CASSPGFQMNTEAFF TGTGCCAGCAGCCCCGGGTTTCAAATGAACACTGAAGCTTTCTTT
TRBJ2-1 TRBD2 few TRBV4-3 CASSQRTSGAYNEQFF TGCGCCAGCAGCCAACGGACTAGCGGGGCTTACAATGAGCAGTTCTTC
TRBJ2-7 NA NA TRBV7-2 CASSAVGRPHEQYF TGTGCCAGCAGCGCTGTCGGCAGGCCCCACGAGCAGTACTTC
TRBJ2-3 NA once TRBV7-2 CASSLVSTGTDTQYF TGTGCCAGCAGCTTAGTTAGTACGGGCACAGATACGCAGTATTTT
TRBJ1-5 NA NA TRBV19 CASSPLGQSNQPQHF TGTGCCAGTAGCCCCCTGGGCCAATCCAATCAGCCCCAGCATTTT
TRBJ2-5 NA once TRBV2 CASSAQETQYF TGTGCCAGCAGTGCGCAGGAGACCCAGTACTTC
TRBJ1-2 NA NA TRBV6-6 CASSYSTETNYGYTF TGTGCCAGCAGTTACTCGACAGAGACTAACTATGGCTACACCTTC
TRBJ1-2 NA NA TRBV6-1 CASRTETTGIYGYTF TGTGCCAGCAGAACCGAGACGACAGGAATCTATGGCTACACCTTC
TRBJ2-2 TRBD2 NA TRBV5-1 CASSLAGTTNTGELFF TGCGCCAGCAGCCTGGCCGGGACTACTAACACCGGGGAGCTGTTTTTT
TRBJ2-6 NA NA TRBV9 CASSATGTGANVLTF TGTGCCAGCAGCGCCACAGGGACTGGGGCCAACGTCCTGACTTTC
TRBJ2-3 NA NA TRBV5-6 CASSLAGVFGTDTQYF TGTGCCAGCAGCTTGGCGGGGGTCTTCGGCACAGATACGCAGTATTTT
TRBJ2-7 NA once TRBV25-1 CASSDPGLRSEQYF TGTGCCAGCAGTGACCCGGGACTGAGATCTGAGCAGTACTTC
TRBJ1-2 NA NA TRBV6-1 CASTETGYYGYTF TGTGCCAGCACCGAAACAGGATACTATGGCTACACCTTC
TRBJ2-7 NA NA TRBV30 CAGGGDSSYEQYF TGTGCCGGAGGGGGGGACTCTTCCTACGAGCAGTACTTC
TRBJ1-2 TRBD1 NA TRBV5-1 CASSLSQGRYGYTF TGCGCCAGCAGCCTTTCACAGGGGCGGTATGGCTACACCTTC
TRBJ2-7 NA NA TRBV19 CASSTGGVYEQYF TGTGCCAGTAGTACAGGAGGGGTCTACGAGCAGTACTTC
TRBJ1-2 NA NA TRBV28 CASSLGRGLNYGYTF TGTGCCAGCAGTTTAGGGCGGGGGCTCAACTATGGCTACACCTTC
TRBJ1-2 NA NA TRBV6-1 CASSEGRGRYYYGYTF TGTGCCAGCAGTGAGGGCAGGGGAAGATATTACTATGGCTACACCTTC
TRBJ1-1 NA NA TRBV15 CATGTSATEAFF TGTGCCACTGGGACTTCGGCCACTGAAGCTTTCTTT
TRBJ2-3 NA NA TRBV5-4 CASRLEGGGLTDTQYF TGTGCCAGCCGGCTGGAGGGAGGGGGACTCACAGATACGCAGTATTTT